Listed here are 5 T cell receptor beta chains from one sample, sequenced in a study of spatial heterogeneity in lung cancer. MiXCR, applied by TCRdb to the 5' RACE reads, yields one record per CDR3 protein. The profile covers around 92,000 distinct CDR3 sequences, with approximately 12% appearing a single time and about 40% taken by the ten largest. The time point denotes: sample taken at primary tumor resection. Sequencing of whole RNA from tumor, nontumor lung or frozen PBMC involved no sorting. Source: PBMCs, taken at surgery. Source of these receptors: a male donor with early-stage non-small cell lung cancer.

A word on this clonotype: A clone one base away is much larger, so this may be a read error. This sequence joins TRBV7-2 and TRBJ1-1; D ambiguous. Germline values: CDR1 SGHTA, CDR2 FQGNSA. CDR3 size: 13 residues. CDR3 protein: CVSSRGPTTEAFF. CDR3 DNA sequence: TGTGTCAGCAGCCGGGGTCCGACCACTGAAGCTTTCTTT.

The chain carries TRBV18 and TRBJ2-7; a possible D gene is TRBD2 (6 bases). The germline V gene has CDR1 KGHSH and CDR2 LQKENI. The CDR3 totals 19 residues. With 2 bases removed from V and 0 bases from J, the gap between germline ends came to 23 bases. The CDR3 here is CASSPIHGGTGFSSYEQYF. The CDR3 nucleotides are TGTGCCAGCTCACCAATACACGGGGGAACGGGCTTTAGCTCCTACGAGCAGTACTTC.

V is TRBV7-8 and J is TRBJ2-7; D is possibly TRBD1 (7 bases). The CDR3 sequence is 14 residues long. Trimming shortened V by 5 bases and J by 4 bases, and 15 bases separated the two germline ends. CDR1 SGHVS and CDR2 FQNEAQ come from the germline V gene. CDR3 sequence: CASSPRAGGYEQYF. The CDR3 nucleotides read TGTGCCAGCAGCCCCAGAGCAGGGGGGTACGAGCAGTACTTC.

This clonotype was picked up a small number of times. The chain uses TRBV7-2 and TRBJ2-1; perhaps TRBD2 as D (6 bases). V was trimmed by 2 bases and J by 0 bases, leaving 11 bases between them. CDR1 and CDR2 from the germline V gene are SGHTA and FQGNSA. The CDR3 totals 16 residues. Here the CDR3 DNA reads TGTGCCAGCAGCTTACATGCGGGGTCCTCCTACAATGAGCAGTTCTTC. This gives the protein CASSLHAGSSYNEQFF.

This clonotype was seen many times. The chain joins TRBV5-1 to TRBJ2-2; D is perhaps TRBD1 (6 bases). CDR3 length: 14 residues. The germline CDR1 and CDR2 sequences are SGHRS and YFSETQ. V lost 2 bases to trimming and J lost 2 bases, with 7 bases between them. The CDR3 bases are TGCGCCAGCAGCTTACAGGGAAACACCGGGGAGCTGTTTTTT. Its translation: CASSLQGNTGELFF.